Each of the 21 T cell receptor beta chains below was sequenced from the same sample in a study of T-cell memory formation after mild COVID-19. TCRdb passed the 5' RACE reads through MiXCR, listing each CDR3 protein once. The sample shows over 55,000 distinct CDR3 sequences, more than 10% of them seen only once. The specimen was PBMCs or a T cell subset sorted from them (not recorded which). The receptor set was obtained from a man aged 18-30 years who had mild COVID-19 (a few samples of this study predate the infection). Cell type and time point are not known.

The chain uses TRBV6-6 and TRBJ2-1, with TRBD2 matching 7 bases. Germline-derived CDR1 and CDR2 are MNHNY and SVGAGI (reference sequence). The CDR3 length is 15 residues. V lost 8 bases to trimming and J lost 4 bases; unmatched junction nucleotides: 11. In nucleotides, the CDR3 is TGTGCCAGCCTGGGGGTCGGGGGGTATTACAATGAGCAGTTCTTC. It translates to CASLGVGGYYNEQFF.

The chain carries TRBV7-9 and TRBJ2-5, with D perhaps assigned TRBD1 or TRBD2 (6 bases each). Germline V gives CDR1 SEHNR, CDR2 FQNEAQ (reference sequence). Trimming left V 5 bases short and J 4 bases short, with 17 bases between. This CDR3 is built from 15 residues. In DNA, the CDR3 is TGTGCCAGCAGCATCCCACGGGGGCCCGCAGAGACCCAGTACTTC. Protein product: CASSIPRGPAETQYF.

J is TRBJ2-7 and V is TRBV7-9; 7 bases map to TRBD1. The CDR3 consists of 12 residues. V shed 3 bases, J shed 5 bases, and the junction held 1 base outside the gene matches. Germline V CDR1 and CDR2: SEHNR, FQNEAQ (reference sequence). The CDR3 spells CASSFDRDEQYV. The CDR3 DNA reads as TGTGCCAGCAGCTTCGACAGGGACGAGCAGTACGTC.

This clonotype came up a few times. The chain links TRBV2 to TRBJ2-5; TRBD2 agrees at 15 bases. Trimming cost V 8 bases and J 2 bases; bases outside gene matches: 6. In germline, CDR1 is SNHLY, CDR2 FYNNEI. The CDR3 sequence is 16 residues long. The CDR3 DNA reads as TGTGCCAGCTGGACTAGCGGGGGGGCGTCTCAAGAGACCCAGTACTTC. Translating it yields CASWTSGGASQETQYF.

This clonotype was counted between two and nine times. The chain couples TRBV27 to TRBJ2-3; maybe TRBD2 (5 bases). The CDR3 is 16 amino acids. Per the germline V gene, CDR1 is MNHEY and CDR2 is SMNVEV (reference sequence). The V gene lost 0 bases and the J gene lost 8 bases, with 18 bases spanning the gap. The CDR3 DNA is TGTGCCAGCAGTTTATCGGGGTCAACGAGGGCAACTACGCAGTATTTT. It translates to CASSLSGSTRATTQYF.

This clonotype was counted a few times. This chain joins TRBV18 and TRBJ2-3; 7 bases match TRBD1. The CDR3 is made up of 17 amino acids. Germline trimming cut 4 bases from V and 0 bases from J; bases unmatched to any gene: 10. In germline, CDR1 is KGHSH, CDR2 LQKENI. This chain's CDR3 is CASSRLAGTESTDTQYF. In nucleotides, the CDR3 is TGTGCCAGCTCACGGCTCGCCGGGACAGAGAGCACAGATACGCAGTATTTT.

The chain recombines TRBV18 with TRBJ2-5, with D possibly being TRBD1 (6 bases). CDR3 length: 15 residues. The V gene's germline CDR1 is KGHSH and CDR2 LQKENI. The V and J ends lost 4 bases and 0 bases respectively, with 12 bases between them. CDR3 coding DNA: TGTGCCAGCTCACGACGACAGGTGTACCAAGAGACCCAGTACTTC. Protein product: CASSRRQVYQETQYF.

The rearrangement joins TRBV5-8 to TRBJ2-1, with D perhaps matching TRBD2 (6 bases). Germline assignment: CDR1 SGHTS and CDR2 YDEGEE. The CDR3 runs to 13 residues. V was trimmed by 0 bases and J by 10 bases, leaving 11 bases between them. CDR3 DNA sequence: TGTGCCAGCAGCTTGGGGGACTTCCGGGAGCAGTTCTTC. It yields the protein CASSLGDFREQFF.

In its sample, this clonotype was seen a few times. The chain has TRBV7-9 and TRBJ2-3, with D perhaps assigned TRBD1 or TRBD2 (6 bases each). Germline values: CDR1 SEHNR, CDR2 FQNEAQ (reference sequence). The V gene lost 4 bases and the J gene lost 5 bases, with 16 bases spanning the gap. CDR3 length: 15 amino acids. CDR3 nucleotides: TGTGCCAGCAGCTCTCTATGGGGGGCAGGAGATACGCAGTATTTT. This sequence encodes CASSSLWGAGDTQYF.

In its sample, this clonotype was seen many times. V is TRBV5-1 and J is TRBJ2-1; D unresolved. V was pared by 0 bases and J by 7 bases, with 14 bases between. This CDR3 has 15 residues. Germline V gives CDR1 SGHRS, CDR2 YFSETQ. CDR3 protein: CASSLAGRMENEQFF. CDR3 DNA: TGCGCCAGCAGCTTGGCCGGGCGGATGGAGAATGAGCAGTTCTTC.

About this clonotype itself: Just one base apart from a much larger clone, this may be a read error. The rearrangement links TRBV3-1 to TRBJ2-3, with D perhaps TRBD1 (6 bases). This CDR3 spans 15 amino acids. Germline V gene lookup returns CDR1 LGHDT and CDR2 YNNKEL (reference sequence). V lost 4 bases, J lost 2 bases, and 13 bases lay in between. CDR3: CASSLRTDTTDTQYF. The CDR3 DNA sequence: TGTGCCAGCAGCCTTCGGACAGACACCACAGATACGCAGTATTTT.

The chain joins TRBV30 to TRBJ2-7; no clear D gene. Germline V gene sequence: CDR1 GTSNPN, CDR2 SVGIG (reference sequence). CDR3 size: 12 residues. V dropped 2 bases and J dropped 0 bases, with 5 bases sitting between them. In DNA form, the CDR3 reads TGTGCCTGGAGTCCCAGCTCCTACGAGCAGTACTTC. As protein: CAWSPSSYEQYF.

The chain couples TRBV7-8 to TRBJ2-2, with 9 bases that match TRBD2. This CDR3 contains 16 residues. The J segment lost 4 bases and the V segment lost 6 bases, leaving 9 bases of the junction unmatched. Germline V gene sequence: CDR1 SGHVS, CDR2 FQNEAQ. The CDR3 reads CASSLLAGGTTGELFF. Here the CDR3 DNA reads TGTGCCAGCAGTTTATTGGCGGGGGGGACCACCGGGGAGCTGTTTTTT.

The sample holds a few counts of this clonotype. This chain uses TRBV5-1 with TRBJ2-3; 7 nucleotides agree with TRBD2. The CDR3 is made up of 18 amino acids. Germline V CDR1 and CDR2: SGHRS, YFSETQ. The ends lost 3 bases at V and 2 bases at J; junction bases unmatched: 15. The CDR3 is CASSSSFMGTTLTDTQYF. Here the CDR3 DNA reads TGCGCCAGCAGCTCCTCGTTTATGGGGACTACCCTCACAGATACGCAGTATTTT.

This clonotype occurred a few times. The J gene is TRBJ1-6, the V gene TRBV6-5; 7 bases are shared with TRBD1. The CDR3 spans 19 residues. CDR1 and CDR2 (germline): MNHEY, SVGAGI. V was clipped by 5 bases and J by 10 bases; unmatched bases: 23. As DNA, the CDR3 is TGTGCCAGCAGTCACGGGACAGACTCCCTAGGACTGGAAGGCTCACCCCTCCACTTT. Translated: CASSHGTDSLGLEGSPLHF.

The V call is TRBV12-3 or TRBV12-4, the J call TRBJ2-2; D is ambiguous. V lost 2 bases to trimming and J lost 4 bases, with 5 bases between them. The CDR3 length is 13 residues. CDR3: CASSLLPTGELFF. Written as DNA, the CDR3 is TGTGCCAGCAGTTTACTCCCCACCGGGGAGCTGTTTTTT.

This clonotype was recorded many times. The chain links TRBV7-9 to TRBJ2-5, with 12 bases matching TRBD1. The CDR3 runs 16 residues. The ends lost 3 bases at V and 5 bases at J; junction bases unmatched: 7. The V gene's germline CDR1 is SEHNR and CDR2 FQNEAQ (reference sequence). CDR3 in amino acids: CASSFRDRGREETQYF. For the CDR3, the DNA is TGTGCCAGCAGCTTCCGGGACAGGGGGCGCGAGGAGACCCAGTACTTC.

V usage is TRBV7-8 and J usage is TRBJ2-1; possible D gene TRBD2, 6 bases. The CDR3 loop spans 16 amino acids. Deletions cut 4 bases from V and 0 bases from J, with 13 bases between. Germline V gene lookup returns CDR1 SGHVS and CDR2 FQNEAQ. CDR3: CASSWGDTRSYNEQFF. The CDR3 coding sequence is TGTGCCAGCAGCTGGGGGGATACACGCTCCTACAATGAGCAGTTCTTC.

The rearrangement joins TRBV29-1 to TRBJ2-5; D tentatively reads TRBD1 or TRBD2 (5 bases each). The CDR3 runs to 13 residues. V dropped 4 bases and J dropped 5 bases, with 14 bases sitting between them. Per the germline V gene, CDR1 is SQVTM and CDR2 is ANQGSEA. The CDR3 DNA sequence: TGCAGCGTTGGTAAAGGGGAGTATGAGACCCAGTACTTC. This sequence encodes CSVGKGEYETQYF.

This clonotype was seen many times. The rearrangement links TRBV5-1 to TRBJ1-5, with D maybe TRBD1 (5 bases). The CDR3 covers 14 residues. Per the germline V gene, CDR1 is SGHRS and CDR2 is YFSETQ. The V gene lost 4 bases and the J gene lost 7 bases, with 15 bases spanning the gap. Written as DNA, the CDR3 is TGCGCCAGCAGCGAAATGGCAGGGAAGCAGCCCCAGCATTTT. It specifies CASSEMAGKQPQHF. The whole variable domain, filled in from reference TRBV5-1 and TRBJ1-5, reads KAGVTQTPRYLIKTRGQQVTLSCSPISGHRSVSWYQQTPGQGLQFLFEYFSETQRNKGNFPGRFSGRQFSNSRSEMNVSTLELGDSALYLCASSEMAGKQPQHFGDGTRLSIL.

This clonotype was detected a few times. CDR3 sequence: CASSQDRRSRYGYTF. The CDR3 DNA is TGCGCCAGCAGCCAAGATAGGCGATCACGCTATGGCTACACCTTC. This sequence joins TRBV4-3 and TRBJ1-2; D gene ambiguous. The CDR3 runs to 15 residues. In germline, CDR1 is LGHNA, CDR2 YSLEER. Trimming left V 0 bases short and J 4 bases short, with 12 bases between.